The present T cell receptor (beta chain) was sequenced within a study of naive and memory T cell subsets. CD4+ T cell IFNgamma after overnight CMV lysate exposure gave donor CMV status. Four subsets defined by CD45RA and CD27 were sorted after CD3, CD4, CD8 and live/dead staining. This clonotype was counted only a few times. The antigen is undetermined. Study-wide points: Clonotypes are single alpha or beta chains, not paired receptors.

CDR3 length equals 13 residues. V was trimmed by 3 bases and J by 1 base, leaving 9 bases between them. Looked up from germline, CDR1 is SQVTM and CDR2 is ANQGSEA. Two oligonucleotides, mixed equimolar, formed the beta constant-region primer covering TRBC1 and TRBC2. Nested alpha and beta constant-region primers with the SP2 primer drove four PCR rounds on ligated cDNA. The cDNA 3' end received a ligated single-stranded oligonucleotide carrying the SP2 primer and a 12-nucleotide UMI. TCRdb re-derived calls from the UMI-ligation and nested PCR reads in MiXCR, one entry per CDR3 protein. The sample carries under 35,000 distinct CDR3 sequences, 15% to 20% recorded once.

The sequence was collected from a human donor in good health. J is TRBJ1-1 and V is TRBV29-1, with D possibly being TRBD1 (6 bases). Material for sequencing was effector memory CD4+ T cells from blood. Indicated subset: effector memory, CD45RA- CD27-. The DNA of the CDR3 is TGCAGCGTTGAGGTGGGGGCGAACACTGAAGCTTTCTTT. Translating gives CSVEVGANTEAFF.